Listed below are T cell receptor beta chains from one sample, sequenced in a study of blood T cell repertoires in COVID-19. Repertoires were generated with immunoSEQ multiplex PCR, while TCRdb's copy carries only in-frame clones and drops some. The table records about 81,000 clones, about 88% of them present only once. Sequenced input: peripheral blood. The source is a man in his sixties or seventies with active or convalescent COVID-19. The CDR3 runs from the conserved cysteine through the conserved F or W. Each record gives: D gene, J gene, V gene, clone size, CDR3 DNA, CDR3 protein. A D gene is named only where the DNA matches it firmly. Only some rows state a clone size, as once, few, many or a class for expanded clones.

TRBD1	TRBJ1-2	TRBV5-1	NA	TGCGCCAGCAGCTTGGAGGGGGCGTTGGGGCCCCCTGAGGGTGGCTACACCTTC	CASSLEGALGPPEGGYTF
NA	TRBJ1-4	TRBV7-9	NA	TGTGCCAGCAGTTCACGGAGACGAGGGGGTAATGAAAAACTGTTTTTT	CASSSRRRGGNEKLFF
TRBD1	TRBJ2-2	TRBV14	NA	TGTGCCAGCAGACTCAGGGGGCCCACCGGGGAGCTGTTTTTT	CASRLRGPTGELFF
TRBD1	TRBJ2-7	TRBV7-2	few	TGTGCCAGCAGCTTGGGGACAGGGTACGAGCAGTACTTC	CASSLGTGYEQYF
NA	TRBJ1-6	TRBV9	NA	TGTGCCAGCAGCGGCGGAGCGGGTGGCCAGAATTCACCCCTCCACTTT	CASSGGAGGQNSPLHF
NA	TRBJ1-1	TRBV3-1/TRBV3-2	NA	TGTGCCAGCAGCCCGAGGACAGAACCGAACACTGAAGCTTTCTTT	CASSPRTEPNTEAFF
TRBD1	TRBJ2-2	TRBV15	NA	TGTGCCACCAGCCCGGTTGCAACAGGGGGCGGGTTGCGATCAGGGGAGCTGTTTTTT	CATSPVATGGGLRSGELFF
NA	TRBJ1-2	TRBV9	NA	TGTGCCAGCAGCGCCCAATCTAACTATGGCTACACCTTC	CASSAQSNYGYTF
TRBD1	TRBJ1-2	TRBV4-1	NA	TGCGCCAGCAGCCAACCTCTGAGGGACAGGTCGGATGGCTACACCTTC	CASSQPLRDRSDGYTF
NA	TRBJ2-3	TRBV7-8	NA	TGTGCCAGCAGCTCATTAGACTATAGCACAGATACGCAGTATTTT	CASSSLDYSTDTQYF
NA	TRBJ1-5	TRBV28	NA	TGTGCCAGCTCATTGGGGGGGGCGGGCAATCAGCCCCAGCATTTT	CASSLGGAGNQPQHF
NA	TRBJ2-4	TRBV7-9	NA	TGTGCCAGCAGCCGTCCCGGGGTGGGTTCAGGAAACATTCAGTACTTC	CASSRPGVGSGNIQYF
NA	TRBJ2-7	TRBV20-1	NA	TGCAGTGGGGAGGACCGCGAGCAGTACTTC	CSGEDREQYF
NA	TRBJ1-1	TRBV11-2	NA	TGTGCCAGCAGCTCCCTCGGACAGCAAGAAGCTTTCTTT	CASSSLGQQEAFF
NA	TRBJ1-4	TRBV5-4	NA	TGTGCCAGCAGCTTCCCCCACGAGGAAAAACTGTTTTTT	CASSFPHEEKLFF
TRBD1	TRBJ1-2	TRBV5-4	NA	TGTGCCAGCAGCTTCGGGACAGATCCTAACTATGGCTACACCTTC	CASSFGTDPNYGYTF
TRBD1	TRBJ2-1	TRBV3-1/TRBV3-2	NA	TGTGCCAGCAGCCAATTTGGCCCCGGGACAGGGTACGACAATGAGCAGTTCTTC	CASSQFGPGTGYDNEQFF
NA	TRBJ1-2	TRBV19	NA	TGTGCCAGTAGTATAGGACACCTCAGTAACTATGGCTACACCTTC	CASSIGHLSNYGYTF
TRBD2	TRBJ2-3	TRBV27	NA	TGTGCCAGCAGTTTAGTAGTAGCGGGTGGGGGGGATACGCAGTATTTT	CASSLVVAGGGDTQYF
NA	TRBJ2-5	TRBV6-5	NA	TGTGCCAGCAGTTTACAGGGACAAGAGACCCAGTACTTC	CASSLQGQETQYF
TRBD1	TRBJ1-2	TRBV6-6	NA	TGTGCCAGCAGGAAACAGGGGGCGGTCCTCTATGGCTACACCTTC	CASRKQGAVLYGYTF
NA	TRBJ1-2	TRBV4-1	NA	TGCGCCAGCAGCCTTTCAGGGCCAAGGGGCTATGGCTACACCTTC	CASSLSGPRGYGYTF
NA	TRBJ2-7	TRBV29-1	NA	TGCAGCGTTGAAGCTCAGGGCTCCTACGAGCAGTACTTC	CSVEAQGSYEQYF
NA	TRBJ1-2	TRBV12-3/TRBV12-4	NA	TGTGCCAGCAGGCGGTCAATCGACTATGGCTACACCTTC	CASRRSIDYGYTF
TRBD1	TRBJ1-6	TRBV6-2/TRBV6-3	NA	TGTGCCAGCAGTTCCCAAGGACAGGGAGGATCACCCCTCCACTTT	CASSSQGQGGSPLHF
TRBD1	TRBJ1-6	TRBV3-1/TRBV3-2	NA	TGTGCCAGCAGCCAAGATCGGACAGGGAGATCACCCCTCCACTTT	CASSQDRTGRSPLHF
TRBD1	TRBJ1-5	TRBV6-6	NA	TGTGCCAGCACCGACAGGGGCTATAGCAATCAGCCCCAGCATTTT	CASTDRGYSNQPQHF